The clone carrying this T cell receptor (beta chain) was detected only a few times. Repertoires were generated with immunoSEQ multiplex PCR, while TCRdb's copy carries only in-frame clones and drops some. Among some 20,000 clones listed, 80% to 90% were seen once. CDR1 is MRHNA, CDR2 SNTAGT, per germline. The CDR3 is 14 amino acids. The V segment lost 0 bases and the J segment 4 bases; nucleotides outside the gene matches: 0. The record originates from a study of T cell changes during pregnancy in multiple sclerosis. The sequence was collected from a female donor in good health, enrolled as a control in a pregnancy study. The starting material was CD8+ T cells from peripheral blood mononuclear cells, obtained after pregnancy. The gene calls are TRBV6-4 and TRBJ2-3; the match to TRBD1 covers 8 bases. CDR3 protein: CASSDSTGADTQYF. CDR3 sequence (DNA): TGTGCCAGCAGTGACTCGACAGGGGCAGATACGCAGTATTTT.